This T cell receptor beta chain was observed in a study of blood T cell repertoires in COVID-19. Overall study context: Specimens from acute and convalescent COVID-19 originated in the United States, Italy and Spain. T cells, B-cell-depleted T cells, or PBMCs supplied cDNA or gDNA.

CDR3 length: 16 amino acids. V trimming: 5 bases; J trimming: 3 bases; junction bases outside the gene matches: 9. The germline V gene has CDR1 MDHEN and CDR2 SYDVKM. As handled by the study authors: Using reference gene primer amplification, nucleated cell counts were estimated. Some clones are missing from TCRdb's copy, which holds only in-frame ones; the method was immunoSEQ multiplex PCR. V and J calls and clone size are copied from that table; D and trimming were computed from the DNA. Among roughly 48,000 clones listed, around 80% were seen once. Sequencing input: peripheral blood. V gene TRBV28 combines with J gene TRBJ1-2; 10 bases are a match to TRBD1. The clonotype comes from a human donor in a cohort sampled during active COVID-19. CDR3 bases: TGTGCCAGCAGTCCCTCGGGGACAGGGGAGGACTATGGCTACACCTTC. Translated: CASSPSGTGEDYGYTF.